The 2 T cell receptor beta chains given below trace back to one sample, sequenced in a study of cytomegalovirus exposure and HLA in healthy donors. Sequencing was performed with immunoSEQ multiplex PCR; in TCRdb, only in-frame clones are kept and a portion is missing. This sample has 55,000 to 80,000 clones, with roughly 94% found just once. The sample comprised PBMCs. The origin of the receptors is a woman aged 18-29 years in good health and CMV-seropositive.

The chain uses TRBV7-9 and TRBJ1-1, with D hard to call. V lost 0 bases and J 6 bases, leaving 8 bases between the germline ends. CDR1 is SEHNR, CDR2 FQNEAQ, per germline (reference sequence). This CDR3 region has 13 residues. CDR3 in DNA: TGTGCCAGCAGCTTAGCCGGAGGCCCTGAAGCTTTCTTT. Amino acid sequence: CASSLAGGPEAFF.

Here the CDR3 DNA reads TGTGCCAGCAGTGACCGAGCTAGCGGCATCCACGAGCAGTACTTC. Encoded protein: CASSDRASGIHEQYF. This rearrangement joins TRBV6-1 to TRBJ2-7, with 7 positions matching TRBD2. V gave up 3 bases and J gave up 5 bases; unmatched junction bases: 10. The CDR3 totals 15 residues. Germline values: CDR1 MNHNS, CDR2 SASEGT.